This T cell receptor beta chain was identified during a study of post-analysis software for immune sequencing data. Germline V gives CDR1 SEHNR, CDR2 FQNEAQ (reference sequence). The CDR3 spans 16 residues. Unmatched junction bases numbered 4, after V lost 1 base and J lost 0 bases. A single count supports this clonotype. The antigen is not known. Tagging with unique molecular identifiers was a feature of the TCR beta cDNA libraries. TCRdb re-analysed the PCR reads in MiXCR, keeping a single row per CDR3 protein. The sample carries 740,000 or so distinct CDR3 sequences, approximately 57% recorded once. Study-level points and caveats: Comparison of patients with controls showed five TRBV segments more frequent in patients, TRBV5-6, TRBV5-1 and TRBV20-1 among them.

The V and J genes are TRBV7-9 and TRBJ2-3; 7 bases match TRBD2. Sequencing input: blood. This receptor was obtained from a girl aged 10-17 years with multiple sclerosis. Written as DNA, the CDR3 is TGTGCCAGCAGCTTAGTATGGCGGGGGAGCACAGATACGCAGTATTTT. As protein: CASSLVWRGSTDTQYF.